This entry lists 12 T cell receptor beta chains sequenced from one sample in a study of blood T cell repertoires in COVID-19. Profiled with immunoSEQ multiplex PCR; TCRdb holds only in-frame clones, not every one. This repertoire shows 150,000 or so clones, around 84% found once; its top ten account for around two fifths. The sequencing sample was made of peripheral blood. These receptors were taken from a human donor in a cohort sampled during active COVID-19.

This clone has just one count. The chain uses TRBV5-4 and TRBJ2-7; 10 positions match TRBD2. V was clipped by 5 bases and J by 3 bases; unmatched bases: 8. Germline loops: CDR1 SGHNT, CDR2 YYREEE (reference sequence). The CDR3 extends over 15 amino acids. CDR3 sequence (DNA): TGTGCCAGCAGTACATTTAGCGGGGGGAACTACGAGCAGTACTTC. As protein: CASSTFSGGNYEQYF.

The rearrangement uses TRBV12-3 or TRBV12-4 and TRBJ2-3; 9 bases match TRBD1. Trimming removed 6 bases from V and 5 bases from J; junction bases left unmatched: 3. The CDR3 totals 13 residues. CDR3 region: CASSRTGVDTQYF. In DNA, the CDR3 is TGTGCCAGCAGCAGGACAGGGGTAGATACGCAGTATTTT.

This clone was recorded only once. V is TRBV7-2 and J is TRBJ2-5; 7 bases line up with TRBD1. Germline V gives CDR1 SGHTA, CDR2 FQGNSA. The CDR3 totals 14 residues. Germline trimming cut 4 bases from V and 0 bases from J; bases unmatched to any gene: 2. CDR3: CASSSGQNQETQYF. The CDR3, as DNA: TGTGCCAGCAGCTCGGGACAGAACCAAGAGACCCAGTACTTC.

The chain uses TRBV20-1 and TRBJ2-7; D is perhaps TRBD1 (5 bases). Germline assignment: CDR1 DFQATT and CDR2 SNEGSKA (reference sequence). The ends were cut back, 6 bases at V and 4 bases at J, with 10 bases in the middle. The CDR3 runs 11 residues. This chain's CDR3 is CSATGPYEQYF. The CDR3 DNA sequence: TGCAGTGCCACAGGACCTTACGAGCAGTACTTC.

This chain links TRBV24-1 with TRBJ2-7, with a weak D call TRBD1 (5 bases). This CDR3 is built from 15 residues. Trimming left V 4 bases short and J 2 bases short, with 14 bases between. CDR1 is KGHDR and CDR2 is SFDVKD in the germline V gene. CDR3 bases: TGTGCCACCAGTGACTCCAAGGACACCACCTACGAGCAGTACTTC. Translating gives CATSDSKDTTYEQYF.

A remark on this clone: Other DNA sequences in this sample translate to the same CDR3. V usage is TRBV27 and J usage is TRBJ1-6; tentatively, D is TRBD1 (5 bases). CDR3 length: 15 amino acids. CDR1 is MNHEY, CDR2 SMNVEV, per germline (reference sequence). V shed 4 bases and J shed 2 bases, with 9 bases lying between them. CDR3 in amino acids: CASSSGGTYNSPLHF. CDR3 DNA sequence: TGTGCCAGCAGTTCCGGGGGTACCTATAATTCACCCCTCCACTTT.

This chain links TRBV9 with TRBJ1-4; D might be TRBD1 (6 bases). Germline V gene data show CDR1 as SGDLS and CDR2 as YYNGEE. Trimming pared 4 bases from V and 7 bases from J, leaving 20 bases between. The CDR3 runs to 16 residues. The CDR3 DNA is TGTGCCAGCAGCCTCACCGGCGGGGGGGCGGGTGAAAAACTGTTTTTT. This gives the protein CASSLTGGGAGEKLFF.

The chain recombines TRBV5-1 with TRBJ1-4, with no clear D. CDR3 length: 16 residues. V lost 0 bases, J lost 2 bases, and 11 bases lay in between. Per germline, CDR1 SGHRS and CDR2 YFSETQ. The CDR3 reads CASSLAPPGTNEKLFF. In DNA form, the CDR3 reads TGCGCCAGCAGCTTGGCCCCCCCGGGGACTAATGAAAAACTGTTTTTT. The full variable domain, in which reference TRBV5-1 and TRBJ1-4 provide the parts outside the CDR3, is KAGVTQTPRYLIKTRGQQVTLSCSPISGHRSVSWYQQTPGQGLQFLFEYFSETQRNKGNFPGRFSGRQFSNSRSEMNVSTLELGDSALYLCASSLAPPGTNEKLFFGSGTQLSVL.

In its sample, this clone was seen a few times. This chain uses TRBV19 with TRBJ2-7; maybe TRBD1 (6 bases). The CDR3 covers 16 residues. CDR1 and CDR2 from the germline V gene are LNHDA and SQIVND (reference sequence). V shed 5 bases and J shed 0 bases, with 17 bases lying between them. CDR3 sequence (DNA): TGTGCCAGTAGTTCATCGATTGGGACACACTCCTACGAGCAGTACTTC. Translating gives CASSSSIGTHSYEQYF. Supplemented by reference TRBV19 and TRBJ2-7, the full variable domain reads DGGITQSPKYLFRKEGQNVTLSCEQNLNHDAMYWYRQDPGQGLRLIYYSQIVNDFQKGDIAEGYSVSREKKESFPLTVTSAQKNPTAFYLCASSSSIGTHSYEQYFGPGTRLTVT.

J is TRBJ1-2 and V is TRBV11-2; a weak D match, TRBD1 (6 bases). The germline CDR1 and CDR2 sequences are SGHAT and FQNNGV. Trimming took 3 bases from V and 8 from J, leaving 16 bases between them. CDR3 length equals 14 residues. CDR3 region: CASSFGQGMGGYTF. CDR3 DNA sequence: TGTGCCAGCAGCTTCGGGCAGGGGATGGGCGGCTACACCTTC.

V usage is TRBV4-1 and J usage is TRBJ1-2, with a possible D match to TRBD1 (6 bases). Trimming removed 3 bases from V and 8 bases from J, with 13 bases in between. This CDR3 region has 13 residues. CDR1 MGHRA and CDR2 YSYEKL come from the germline V gene. The DNA for the CDR3 is TGCGCCAGCAGCCAGGGATACAGGGTCGGCTACACCTTC. Protein product: CASSQGYRVGYTF.

This clone was detected a few times. The chain is built from TRBV6-5 and TRBJ1-1; TRBD1 matches 7 bases. The CDR3 contains 15 residues. The V segment lost 4 bases and the J segment 1 base; nucleotides outside the gene matches: 6. The germline CDR1 and CDR2 sequences are MNHEY and SVGAGI. CDR3 region: CASSSPGQPNTEAFF. CDR3 nucleotides: TGTGCCAGCAGTTCACCGGGACAGCCGAACACTGAAGCTTTCTTT.